The 20 T cell receptor beta chains listed next were all sequenced from one sample in a study of CD8 T cells in ankylosing spondylitis. TCRdb reanalysed the 5' RACE reads using MiXCR and keeps one entry per CDR3 protein. Counted here are 110,000 to 150,000 distinct CDR3 sequences, 7.5% to 9.5% occurring once; the ten biggest clones make up 6% to 9.5%. Sequences were obtained from synovial fluid, either unsorted or a sorted T cell fraction (not recorded which). The receptors here all came from a male donor with ankylosing spondylitis.

The CDR3 DNA follows: TGCAGGGCAAGAGGGGCAACTGAAGCTTTCTTT. Its translation: CRARGATEAFF. The chain joins TRBV20-1 to TRBJ1-1, with D possibly being TRBD1 (5 bases). Germline lookup yields CDR1 DFQATT and CDR2 SNEGSKA (reference sequence). The length of the CDR3 is 11 residues.

The table lists this clonotype with a few counts. CDR3 residues: CASSSGGLEQFF. In nucleotides, the CDR3 is TGTGCCAGCAGTAGCGGGGGGCTTGAGCAGTTCTTC. The chain joins TRBV6-2 or TRBV6-3 to TRBJ2-1, with 9 nucleotides matching TRBD2. Germline lookup yields CDR1 MNHEY and CDR2 SVGEGT. The CDR3 sequence is 12 residues long. Trimming at V came to 5 bases and at J to 9 bases, leaving 2 bases not matched to a gene.

This chain links TRBV18 with TRBJ1-2; 8 positions agree with TRBD1. This CDR3 has 13 residues. From germline, CDR1 is KGHSH and CDR2 LQKENI. Losses at the gene ends were 3 bases for V and 8 bases for J; bases not matched to a gene: 5. This chain's CDR3 is CASSPRTGIGYTF. As DNA, the CDR3 is TGTGCCAGCTCACCTCGGACAGGGATCGGCTACACCTTC.

This clonotype was counted only a few times. V and J are TRBV5-1 and TRBJ2-2; D is unclear. V gave up 0 bases and J gave up 1 base, with 13 bases separating them. The CDR3 runs to 17 residues. The germline CDR1 and CDR2 sequences are SGHRS and YFSETQ. The CDR3 coding sequence is TGCGCCAGCAGCTTGGTCCCCCAGACACGGAACACCGGGGAGCTGTTTTTT. This sequence encodes CASSLVPQTRNTGELFF.

There are a few counts of this clonotype. The genes are TRBV7-2 and TRBJ1-2, with a weak D call TRBD1 (6 bases). The CDR3 extends over 14 amino acids. From germline, CDR1 is SGHTA and CDR2 FQGNSA. Trimming removed 5 bases at V and 8 bases at J, with 18 bases between. The CDR3 reads CASSPQGQYKGYTF. CDR3 DNA sequence: TGTGCCAGCAGCCCTCAGGGGCAGTATAAGGGCTACACCTTC.

Ten or more counts support this clonotype. The gene calls are TRBV19 and TRBJ1-6; D might be TRBD1 (6 bases). V was pared by 6 bases and J by 7 bases, with 19 bases between. The CDR3 has 16 amino acids. Germline V gives CDR1 LNHDA, CDR2 SQIVND (reference sequence). CDR3: CASRAATGRLNSPLHF. In DNA form, the CDR3 reads TGTGCCAGTAGGGCCGCGACAGGACGTCTGAATTCACCCCTCCACTTT.

This chain connects TRBV20-1 to TRBJ2-7, with 9 bases that match TRBD1. This CDR3 contains 15 residues. J lost 3 bases, V lost 3 bases, and 9 bases had no gene match. Germline V gene lookup returns CDR1 DFQATT and CDR2 SNEGSKA (reference sequence). In DNA, the CDR3 is TGCAGTGCTAGGGGACCGGGACAGGGAGGCTACGAGCAGTACTTC. It encodes CSARGPGQGGYEQYF.

This clonotype was found many times. The rearrangement links TRBV9 to TRBJ1-3; 7 bases are a match to TRBD1. The CDR3 covers 18 residues. CDR1 and CDR2 from the germline V gene are SGDLS and YYNGEE. The ends lost 3 bases at V and 1 base at J; junction bases unmatched: 13. DNA for the CDR3: TGTGCCAGCAGCGCAACGGGACAGCAGCAGTCTTCTGGAAACACCATATATTTT. Translation: CASSATGQQQSSGNTIYF.

Many counts were recorded for this clonotype. The V and J genes are TRBV20-1 and TRBJ1-4, with D uncertain. Looked up from germline, CDR1 is DFQATT and CDR2 is SNEGSKA (reference sequence). V was trimmed by 0 bases and J by 2 bases, leaving 10 bases between them. The CDR3 runs to 15 residues. CDR3 region: CSARDRVITNEKLFF. In nucleotides, the CDR3 is TGCAGTGCTAGAGATCGTGTTATCACTAATGAAAAACTGTTTTTT.

This clonotype was detected many times. This chain links TRBV7-6 with TRBJ2-1, with D tentatively TRBD2 (5 bases). The V end lost 0 bases, the J end lost 7 bases, and 7 bases lay between the germline ends. The length of the CDR3 is 13 residues. Germline V gene sequence: CDR1 SGHVS, CDR2 FNYEAQ. CDR3 protein: CASSLAWENEQFF. DNA of the CDR3: TGTGCCAGCAGCTTAGCTTGGGAGAATGAGCAGTTCTTC. The variable domain in full, completed from reference TRBV7-6 and TRBJ2-1, reads GAGVSQSPRYKVTKRGQDVALRCDPISGHVSLYWYRQALGQGPEFLTYFNYEAQQDKSGLPNDRFSAERPEGSISTLTIQRTEQRDSAMYRCASSLAWENEQFFGPGTRLTVL.

In its sample, this clonotype was seen many times. The chain employs TRBV14 and TRBJ2-1, with D unclear. CDR1 is SGHDN and CDR2 is FVKESK in the germline V gene. Trimming shortened V by 6 bases and J by 5 bases, and 11 bases separated the two germline ends. The CDR3 contains 13 residues. CDR3 sequence: CASSGQLDNEQFF. The CDR3 bases are TGTGCCAGCAGTGGGCAGTTAGACAATGAGCAGTTCTTC.

The gene calls are TRBV12-3 or TRBV12-4 and TRBJ2-7, with D possibly being TRBD2 (6 bases). The CDR3 has 15 residues. V was shortened by 7 bases and J by 3 bases, with 19 bases between the two germline ends. The CDR3 nucleotides read TGTGCCAGCACTTTTAGGGGTGACGGGAGCTACGAGCAGTACTTC. This encodes CASTFRGDGSYEQYF.

At least ten counts were recorded for this clonotype. The chain is built from TRBV6-2 or TRBV6-3 and TRBJ1-1; TRBD1 matches 7 bases. This CDR3 has 13 residues. V lost 6 bases to trimming and J lost 5 bases; unmatched junction nucleotides: 6. Per germline, CDR1 MNHEY and CDR2 SVGEGT. As DNA, the CDR3 is TGTGCCAGCAGGAAGACAGGGAGTACTGAAGCTTTCTTT. This codes for CASRKTGSTEAFF.

This clonotype was counted at least ten times. V gene TRBV28 combines with J gene TRBJ1-5, with TRBD1 matching over 7 bases. Losses at the gene ends were 6 bases for V and 0 bases for J; bases not matched to a gene: 8. Germline values: CDR1 MDHEN, CDR2 SYDVKM. The CDR3 runs to 16 residues. The CDR3, as DNA: TGTGCCAGCAGATCCGCCCACAGGGGTAGCAATCAGCCCCAGCATTTT. This codes for CASRSAHRGSNQPQHF.

This clonotype was seen repeatedly, ten times or more. This rearrangement joins TRBV7-2 to TRBJ2-7; possibly TRBD2 for D (6 bases). This CDR3 spans 17 amino acids. The V and J ends lost 6 bases and 0 bases respectively, with 21 bases between them. Germline V gives CDR1 SGHTA, CDR2 FQGNSA. This CDR3 is CASSSRGGGGISYEQYF. In DNA form, the CDR3 reads TGTGCCAGCAGTTCCAGAGGCGGTGGCGGGATCTCCTACGAGCAGTACTTC.

This clonotype was observed at least ten times. This chain joins TRBV6-1 and TRBJ1-1; TRBD1 agrees at 7 bases. The germline gives CDR1 MNHNS, CDR2 SASEGT. There are 14 residues in the CDR3. V trimming: 6 bases; J trimming: 3 bases; junction bases outside the gene matches: 7. The CDR3 spells CASSRGGLYTEAFF. Here the CDR3 DNA reads TGTGCCAGCAGCCGAGGGGGCTTGTACACTGAAGCTTTCTTT.

This clonotype was found many times. V and J are TRBV7-2 and TRBJ2-4; TRBD1 agrees at 9 bases. The CDR3 has 14 amino acids. Trimming at V came to 5 bases and at J to 9 bases, leaving 8 bases not matched to a gene. In germline, CDR1 is SGHTA, CDR2 FQGNSA. This chain's CDR3 is CASSRTGDQGIQYF. The CDR3 region has the DNA TGTGCCAGCAGCCGGACAGGGGATCAGGGCATTCAGTACTTC.

Many counts were recorded for this clonotype. This chain uses TRBV7-9 with TRBJ1-3, with 10 bases matching TRBD1. After removal of 3 bases from V and 5 bases from J, the junction contained 7 bases not matched to a gene. The germline gives CDR1 SEHNR, CDR2 FQNEAQ (reference sequence). The CDR3 length is 16 residues. CDR3 in DNA: TGTGCCAGCAGCTTCCGGGACAGGGGCCGCCGAAACACCATATATTTT. Translation: CASSFRDRGRRNTIYF.

In this sample, this clonotype turned up many times. The chain couples TRBV7-2 to TRBJ2-1; 10 bases line up with TRBD2. V was clipped by 7 bases and J by 2 bases; unmatched bases: 5. CDR3 length equals 15 residues. CDR1 and CDR2 from the germline V gene are SGHTA and FQGNSA. For the CDR3, the DNA is TGTGCCAGCACCTCGGGGACTAGCGCCTACAATGAGCAGTTCTTC. This gives the protein CASTSGTSAYNEQFF.

This clonotype was counted many times. The gene calls are TRBV12-3 or TRBV12-4 and TRBJ1-4; 11 bases match TRBD1. The CDR3 consists of 15 residues. The trim removed 6 bases at V and 7 bases at J, leaving 7 bases unmatched. This chain's CDR3 is CASRGGQGGFEKLFF. The CDR3, as DNA: TGTGCCAGCAGGGGGGGACAGGGGGGATTTGAAAAACTGTTTTTT.